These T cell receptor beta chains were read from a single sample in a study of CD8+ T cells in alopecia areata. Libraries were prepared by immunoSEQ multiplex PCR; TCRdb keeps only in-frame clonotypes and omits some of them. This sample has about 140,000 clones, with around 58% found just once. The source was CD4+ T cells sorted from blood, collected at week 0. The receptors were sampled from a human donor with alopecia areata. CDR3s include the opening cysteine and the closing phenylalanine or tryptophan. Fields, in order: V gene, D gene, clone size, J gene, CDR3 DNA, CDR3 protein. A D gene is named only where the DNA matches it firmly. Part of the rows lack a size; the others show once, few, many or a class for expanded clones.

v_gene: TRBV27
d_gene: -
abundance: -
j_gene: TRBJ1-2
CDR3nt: TGTGCCAGCAGTTTCTCCGGGGCGCAGGGGTCTGGCTACACCTTC
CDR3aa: CASSFSGAQGSGYTF

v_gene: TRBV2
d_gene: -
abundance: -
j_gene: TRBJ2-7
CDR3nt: TGTGCCAGCGCCTCATATGGTCGTCCTTCCTACGAGCAGTACTTC
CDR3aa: CASASYGRPSYEQYF

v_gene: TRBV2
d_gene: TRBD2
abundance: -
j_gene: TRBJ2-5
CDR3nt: TGTGCCAGCGGGCTAGCGGGGGCGTATCAAGAGACCCAGTACTTC
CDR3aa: CASGLAGAYQETQYF

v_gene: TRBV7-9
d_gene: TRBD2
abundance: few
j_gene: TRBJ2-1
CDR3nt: TGTGCCAGCAGCGCAGCTAGCGGGGGGGCCGATGAGCAGTTCTTC
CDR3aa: CASSAASGGADEQFF

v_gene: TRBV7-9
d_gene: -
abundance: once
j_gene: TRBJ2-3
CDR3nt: TGTGCCAGCATCCGGGGATCAGTTGGGGATACGCAGTATTTT
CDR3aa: CASIRGSVGDTQYF

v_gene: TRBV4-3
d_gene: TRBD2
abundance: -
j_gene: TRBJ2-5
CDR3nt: TGCGCCAGCAGCCGAACCCGACTAGCGGGGGGATACCAAGAGACCCAGTACTTC
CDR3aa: CASSRTRLAGGYQETQYF

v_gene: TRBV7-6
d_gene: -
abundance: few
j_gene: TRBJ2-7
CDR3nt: TGTGCCAGCAGCGCCGGGACGGTGCCCTCCTACGAGCAGTACTTC
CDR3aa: CASSAGTVPSYEQYF

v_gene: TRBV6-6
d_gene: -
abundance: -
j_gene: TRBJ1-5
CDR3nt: TGTGCCAGCAGTACCAACAGCGCTGGTAGCAATCAGCCCCAGCATTTT
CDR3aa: CASSTNSAGSNQPQHF

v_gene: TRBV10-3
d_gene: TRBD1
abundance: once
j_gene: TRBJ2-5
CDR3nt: TGTGCCATCAGTGAGTCGACAGGGCTAGAGACCCAGTACTTC
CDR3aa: CAISESTGLETQYF

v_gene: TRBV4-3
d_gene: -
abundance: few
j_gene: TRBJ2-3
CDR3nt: TGCGCCAGCAACTTGGGAGGCCTAGGGGGGGGTACGCAGTATTTT
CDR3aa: CASNLGGLGGGTQYF

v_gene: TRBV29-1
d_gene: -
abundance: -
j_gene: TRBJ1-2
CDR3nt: TGCAGCGTTGAAGGAGACGGGGGGAATGGCTACACCTTC
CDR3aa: CSVEGDGGNGYTF

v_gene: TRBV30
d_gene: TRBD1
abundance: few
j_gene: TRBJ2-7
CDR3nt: TGTGCCTGGAGTCGACAGGGGGCCGAGCAGTACTTC
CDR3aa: CAWSRQGAEQYF

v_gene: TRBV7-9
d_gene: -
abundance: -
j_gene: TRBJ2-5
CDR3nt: TGTGCCAGCAGCCCAGGGGCAGAGACCCAGTACTTC
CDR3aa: CASSPGAETQYF

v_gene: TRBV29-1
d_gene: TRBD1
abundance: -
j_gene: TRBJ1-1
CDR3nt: TGCAGCGTGGACGGGGACAGTAGTGTCGCTTTCTTT
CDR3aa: CSVDGDSSVAFF

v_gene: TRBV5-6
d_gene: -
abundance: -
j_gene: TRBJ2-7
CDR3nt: TGTGCCAGCAGCTCCGGAGGATCCTACGAGCAGTACTTC
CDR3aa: CASSSGGSYEQYF

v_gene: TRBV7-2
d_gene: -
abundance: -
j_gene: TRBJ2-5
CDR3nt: TGTGCCAGCAGCTTAAGCTTTGGCAGACACCAAGAGACCCAGTACTTC
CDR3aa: CASSLSFGRHQETQYF

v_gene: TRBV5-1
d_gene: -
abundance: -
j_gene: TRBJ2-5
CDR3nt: TGCGCCAGCAGCAGAGACAGGTTGGAGACCCAGTACTTC
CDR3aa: CASSRDRLETQYF

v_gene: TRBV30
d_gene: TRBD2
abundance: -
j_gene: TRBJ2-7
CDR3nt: TGTGCCTGGAGTCTCGTGGGGGGGTACGAGCAGTACTTC
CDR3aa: CAWSLVGGYEQYF

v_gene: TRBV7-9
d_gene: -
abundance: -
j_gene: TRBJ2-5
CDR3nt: TGTGCCAGCAGCTTAGCGGAGGGTCTGGAGACCCAGTACTTC
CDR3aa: CASSLAEGLETQYF

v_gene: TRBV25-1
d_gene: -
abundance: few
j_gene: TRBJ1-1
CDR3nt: TGTGCCAGCAGGAAGGACAGCCCGAACACTGAAGCTTTCTTT
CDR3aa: CASRKDSPNTEAFF

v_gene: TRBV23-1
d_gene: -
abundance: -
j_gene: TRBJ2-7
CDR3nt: TGCGCCAGCAGTCAATCCCAACGGGGGTACGAGCAGTACTTC
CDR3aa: CASSQSQRGYEQYF

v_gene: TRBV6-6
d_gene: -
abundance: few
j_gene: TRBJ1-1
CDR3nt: TGTGCCAGCACGCCGGGGGGGGCGAACACTGAAGCTTTCTTT
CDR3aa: CASTPGGANTEAFF

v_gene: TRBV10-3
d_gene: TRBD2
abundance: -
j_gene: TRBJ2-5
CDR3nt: TGTGCCATCAGTGAGTCCACTAGCGGGGGCAAGACCCAGTACTTC
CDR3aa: CAISESTSGGKTQYF

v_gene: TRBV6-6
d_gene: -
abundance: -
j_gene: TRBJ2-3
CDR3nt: TGTGCCAGCAGTTACTCCGATACGCAGTATTTT
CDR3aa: CASSYSDTQYF

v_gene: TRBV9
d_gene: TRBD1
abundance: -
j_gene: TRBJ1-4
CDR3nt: TGTGCCAGCAGCGTAGCAGGGGGTGACGAAAAACTGTTTTTT
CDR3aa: CASSVAGGDEKLFF